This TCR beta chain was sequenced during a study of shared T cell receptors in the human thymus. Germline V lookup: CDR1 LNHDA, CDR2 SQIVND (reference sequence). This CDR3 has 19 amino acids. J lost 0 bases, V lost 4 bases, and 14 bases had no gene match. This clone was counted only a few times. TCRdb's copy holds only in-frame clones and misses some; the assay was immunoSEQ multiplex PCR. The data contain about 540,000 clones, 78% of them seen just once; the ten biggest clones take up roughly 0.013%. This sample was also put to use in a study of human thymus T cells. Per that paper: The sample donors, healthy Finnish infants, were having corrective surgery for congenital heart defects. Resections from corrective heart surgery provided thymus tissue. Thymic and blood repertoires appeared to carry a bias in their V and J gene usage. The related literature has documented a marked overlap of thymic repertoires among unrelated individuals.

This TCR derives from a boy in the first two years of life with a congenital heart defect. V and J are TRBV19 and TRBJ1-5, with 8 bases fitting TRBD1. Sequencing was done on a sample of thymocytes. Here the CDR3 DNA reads TGTGCCAGTAGTACCAGGACAGGGCCCTTGTTTGGTAGCAATCAGCCCCAGCATTTT. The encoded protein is CASSTRTGPLFGSNQPQHF. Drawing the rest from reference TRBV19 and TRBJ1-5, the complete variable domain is DGGITQSPKYLFRKEGQNVTLSCEQNLNHDAMYWYRQDPGQGLRLIYYSQIVNDFQKGDIAEGYSVSREKKESFPLTVTSAQKNPTAFYLCASSTRTGPLFGSNQPQHFGDGTRLSIL.